Listed below are T cell receptor beta chains from one sample, sequenced in a study of cytomegalovirus exposure and HLA in healthy donors. The table came from immunoSEQ multiplex PCR; TCRdb's copy has only in-frame clones and leaves some out. The sample lists 56,000 or so clones, roughly nine tenths seen once, with around 1.1% in the top ten. The sequenced sample consisted of PBMCs. These receptors originate from a man between 18 and 29 years old in good health and CMV-seronegative. The CDR3 runs from the conserved cysteine through the conserved F or W. The order of the fields is clone size, D gene, V gene, J gene, CDR3 DNA, CDR3 protein. D genes are given only for firm matches. Size is omitted from some rows. Given values are once, few, many or a class for expanded clones.

.,TRBD2,TRBV6-1,TRBJ2-1,TGTGCCAGCAGTGAAGGAGCTAGCGGGAGGGTTGAGCAGTTCTTC,CASSEGASGRVEQFF
.,.,TRBV27,TRBJ2-2,TGTGCCAGCAGTCAGGGAAACACCGGGGAGCTGTTTTTT,CASSQGNTGELFF
.,TRBD1,TRBV15,TRBJ2-2,TGTGCCACCAGCAGGTCAAGGGGACAGGGAACACCGAGGGAGCTGTTTTTT,CATSRSRGQGTPRELFF
.,.,TRBV7-3,TRBJ2-2,TGTGCCAGCAGCTTCCAACGGGGTATAGACACCGGGGAGCTGTTTTTT,CASSFQRGIDTGELFF
.,.,TRBV2,TRBJ1-4,TGTGCCTTTTTACTGATGGGGCCTAATGAAAAACTGTTTTTT,CAFLLMGPNEKLFF
.,TRBD2,TRBV4-3,TRBJ2-3,TGCGCCAGCAGCCAAATGGCGGCACAGCGGGGGATCACAGATACGCAGTATTTT,CASSQMAAQRGITDTQYF
.,TRBD2,TRBV19,TRBJ2-1,TGTGCCAGTAGTATAGGGGGTAGCGGGAGCTCTTACAATGAGCAGTTCTTC,CASSIGGSGSSYNEQFF
.,.,TRBV7-2,TRBJ2-1,TGTGCCAGCAGCTTAAGTGGGGCTAGAACAGTAGATGAGCAGTTCTTC,CASSLSGARTVDEQFF
.,.,TRBV5-4,TRBJ2-7,TGTGCCAGCAGTTCTGCGGGGGAGCAGTACTTC,CASSSAGEQYF
.,TRBD1,TRBV19,TRBJ1-4,TGTGCCAGTAGTACAGGGACAGCAGAAAAACTGTTTTTT,CASSTGTAEKLFF
.,TRBD2,TRBV2,TRBJ2-2,TGTGCCAGCAGTGGGAGCGGGAGAGCCGGGGAGCTGTTTTTT,CASSGSGRAGELFF
.,TRBD1,TRBV28,TRBJ2-7,TGTGCCAGCAGCTCGACCGAGGACAGGGCGGGTTACGAGCAGTACTTC,CASSSTEDRAGYEQYF
.,.,TRBV28,TRBJ2-4,TGTGCCAGCAGCCTCGGGGAAAACATTCAGTACTTC,CASSLGENIQYF
.,.,TRBV19,TRBJ2-1,TGTGCCAGTAGTGACGGTCCTAGCGCGAAGCAGTTCTTC,CASSDGPSAKQFF
.,.,TRBV10-1,TRBJ2-2,TGCGCCAGCAGTCGGCGGGACACCGGGGAGCTGTTTTTT,CASSRRDTGELFF
.,.,TRBV2,TRBJ1-2,TGTGCCAGCGGGGGACTCAGCTATGGCTACACCTTC,CASGGLSYGYTF
.,.,TRBV4-3,TRBJ2-7,TGCGCCAGCAGCCAAGATTTAACGGCGGGGAGCCAGTCCTACGAGCAGTACTTC,CASSQDLTAGSQSYEQYF
.,.,TRBV27,TRBJ2-1,TGTGCCAGCAGTTTAATTGGGAGCCACCTTAATGAGCAGTTCTTC,CASSLIGSHLNEQFF
.,TRBD1,TRBV18,TRBJ1-4,TGTGCCAGCTCACCTCCCGGGACAGTCAATGAAAAACTGTTTTTT,CASSPPGTVNEKLFF
.,.,TRBV7-6,TRBJ2-5,TGTGCCAGCACCGCCTCCTTCGGAGGGGAGACCCAGTACTTC,CASTASFGGETQYF
.,.,TRBV7-9,TRBJ2-5,TGTGCCAGCAGCCGTGGTACAGTTCTATGGGAGACCCAGTACTTC,CASSRGTVLWETQYF
few,TRBD1,TRBV11-2,TRBJ1-4,TGTGCCAGCAGCTTAGGGACAGGGATTAATGAAAAACTGTTTTTT,CASSLGTGINEKLFF
.,TRBD2,TRBV5-5,TRBJ2-5,TGTGCCAGCAGCTTGGTGGGGGGGGATGAACTAAGTGAGACCCAGTACTTC,CASSLVGGDELSETQYF
.,.,TRBV4-1,TRBJ2-1,TGCGCCGCGGAGTCGGGCGGGATAGGGTTGAATGAGCAGTTCTTC,CAAESGGIGLNEQFF
.,TRBD2,TRBV5-4,TRBJ2-7,TGTGCCAGCAGCTTGAGGGGACTAGCGGGATTATACGAGCAGTACTTC,CASSLRGLAGLYEQYF
.,.,TRBV28,TRBJ2-2,TGTGCCAGCAGTTTAGTAACAGGGCACACCGGGGAGCTGTTTTTT,CASSLVTGHTGELFF
.,TRBD2,TRBV7-8,TRBJ2-1,TGTGCCAGCAGCTTCCCAACACTGAGGGAGGGCAACAATGAGCAGTTCTTC,CASSFPTLREGNNEQFF
.,TRBD2,TRBV19,TRBJ2-7,TGTGCCAGTTCAGGACTAGCCGGGCGCGTGGAGCAGTACTTC,CASSGLAGRVEQYF
.,TRBD1,TRBV5-1,TRBJ1-3,TGCGCCAGCAGCTTGGCCGGGGGACAGGGGGCAAACACCATATATTTT,CASSLAGGQGANTIYF
once,.,TRBV5-4,TRBJ2-7,TGTGCCAGCAGCTTGTTGGAGCTAGACCCCTACGAGCAGTACTTC,CASSLLELDPYEQYF
few,TRBD2,TRBV2,TRBJ2-5,TGTGCCAGCATTGTGACTAGCGGATTGTACCAAGAGACCCAGTACTTC,CASIVTSGLYQETQYF
.,.,TRBV4-1,TRBJ2-7,TGCGCCAGCAGCCAAGGGTTAGCGGAGACCTACGAGCAGTACTTC,CASSQGLAETYEQYF
.,.,TRBV28,TRBJ2-3,TGTGCCAGCGTTTGGGTGGGAGGAGCGGTTAGCACAGATACGCAGTATTTT,CASVWVGGAVSTDTQYF
.,TRBD2,TRBV2,TRBJ2-5,TGTGCCAGCAAAAGCGCCCGGGGGGAGGAGACCCAGTACTTC,CASKSARGEETQYF
.,.,TRBV5-4,TRBJ2-1,TGTGCCAGCAGCCCTCTAAACAATGAGCAGTTCTTC,CASSPLNNEQFF